The 27 T cell receptor beta chains below come from one sample, sequenced in a study of CD8 T cells in ankylosing spondylitis. TCRdb called the 5' RACE reads again in MiXCR, with one record for every CDR3 protein. Among approximately 92,000 distinct CDR3 sequences listed, approximately 9% were seen once. Sequences were obtained from blood, either unsorted or a sorted T cell fraction (not recorded which). All receptors derive from a male donor with ankylosing spondylitis or in good health (not recorded which).

This clonotype has at least ten counts. The chain has TRBV9 and TRBJ2-5, with 10 bases aligning to TRBD2. Per the germline V gene, CDR1 is SGDLS and CDR2 is YYNGEE. The CDR3 loop spans 15 amino acids. J was trimmed by 3 bases and V by 3 bases; bases with no gene match: 5. The CDR3: CASSARTSGKETQYF. Written as DNA, the CDR3 is TGTGCCAGCAGCGCGCGGACTAGCGGCAAAGAGACCCAGTACTTC.

This clonotype has at least ten counts. The V call is TRBV5-1, the J call TRBJ1-6; 10 positions agree with TRBD1. The CDR3 runs 17 residues. The germline V gene encodes CDR1 SGHRS and CDR2 YFSETQ. Trimming took 2 bases from V and 4 from J; bases not matched to a gene: 6. The CDR3 DNA reads TGCGCCAGCAGCTTTGAACCGGGACAGGGGTATAATTCACCCCTCCACTTT. Amino acid sequence: CASSFEPGQGYNSPLHF.

This clonotype was recorded a few times. J is TRBJ2-7 and V is TRBV28; no definite D call. The CDR3 has 13 residues. Germline V gene lookup returns CDR1 MDHEN and CDR2 SYDVKM. Deletions cut 2 bases from V and 3 bases from J, with 8 bases between. The CDR3 is CASSLVQSYEQYF. CDR3 sequence (DNA): TGTGCCAGCAGTTTAGTTCAAAGCTACGAGCAGTACTTC.

At least ten counts were recorded for this clonotype. The chain recombines TRBV5-1 with TRBJ2-3, with 10 bases fitting TRBD2. This CDR3 is 15 amino acids long. V was clipped by 0 bases and J by 6 bases; unmatched bases: 4. From germline, CDR1 is SGHRS and CDR2 YFSETQ. The CDR3 spells CASSLDPSGGDTQYF. CDR3 nucleotide sequence: TGCGCCAGCAGCTTGGATCCTAGCGGGGGCGATACGCAGTATTTT.

This clonotype was seen many times. The genes are TRBV6-1 and TRBJ2-5; 7 bases are shared with TRBD2. The V and J ends lost 6 bases and 2 bases, in that order; junction bases with no gene match: 9. Per germline, CDR1 MNHNS and CDR2 SASEGT. CDR3 size: 15 residues. CDR3 in amino acids: CASRGLSGEQETQYF. CDR3 sequence (DNA): TGTGCCAGCAGGGGACTAAGCGGCGAACAAGAGACCCAGTACTTC.

Many counts were recorded for this clonotype. The rearrangement links TRBV29-1 to TRBJ2-3; D gene uncertain. With 6 bases removed from V and 3 bases from J, the gap between germline ends came to 13 bases. The CDR3 loop spans 13 amino acids. CDR1 and CDR2 (germline): SQVTM, ANQGSEA. DNA of the CDR3: TGCAGCGTCCCACTGATTCGAACAGATACGCAGTATTTT. Translating it yields CSVPLIRTDTQYF.

This chain uses TRBV24-1 with TRBJ2-3; 7 bases line up with TRBD1. Trimming removed 12 bases from V and 0 bases from J; junction bases left unmatched: 5. The CDR3 totals 13 residues. Germline V lookup: CDR1 KGHDR, CDR2 SFDVKD. The CDR3 bases are TGTGCCTCCGAGGGACAGAGCACAGATACGCAGTATTTT. Translating it yields CASEGQSTDTQYF.

This clonotype has ten or more counts. The J gene is TRBJ1-4, the V gene TRBV7-2; TRBD1 agrees at 8 bases. This CDR3 has 14 residues. CDR1 is SGHTA, CDR2 FQGNSA, per germline. Trimming took 4 bases from V and 4 from J; bases not matched to a gene: 2. In DNA form, the CDR3 reads TGTGCCAGCAGCTCGGGACAGGATAATGAAAAACTGTTTTTT. This translates into CASSSGQDNEKLFF.

This clonotype showed up many times. The V gene is TRBV6-1, the J gene TRBJ1-1; D is perhaps TRBD1 (6 bases). V lost 4 bases and J 11 bases, leaving 17 bases between the germline ends. The CDR3 covers 13 residues. Germline CDR1 MNHNS, CDR2 SASEGT. Here the CDR3 reads CASSAGTSVWAFF. CDR3 nucleotides: TGTGCCAGCAGTGCCGGGACATCGGTGTGGGCTTTCTTT.

This clonotype was seen ten or more times. The chain recombines TRBV7-9 with TRBJ1-1, with D uncertain. This CDR3 region has 12 residues. Germline-derived CDR1 and CDR2 are SEHNR and FQNEAQ (reference sequence). V lost 1 base to trimming and J lost 2 bases, with 2 bases between them. DNA of the CDR3: TGTGCCAGCAGCTTAGTCAACACTGAAGCTTTCTTT. Translated, it gives CASSLVNTEAFF.

There are many counts of this clonotype. This chain links TRBV24-1 with TRBJ2-1, with a possible D match to TRBD2 (6 bases). Per germline, CDR1 KGHDR and CDR2 SFDVKD. V lost 0 bases and J lost 0, with 8 bases in between. This CDR3 contains 16 residues. The CDR3 DNA follows: TGTGCCACCAGTGATTTGGGGGACTCCTCCTACAATGAGCAGTTCTTC. The encoded protein is CATSDLGDSSYNEQFF.

In its sample, this clonotype was seen many times. The chain joins TRBV21-1 to TRBJ1-1; TRBD1, the table's D call, was not compared with the DNA. TRBV21-1 is recorded as a pseudogene. The CDR3 sequence is 13 residues long. The CDR3 here is CASSTGQGTEAFF. In DNA, the CDR3 is TGTGCCAGCAGCACCGGACAGGGGACTGAAGCTTTCTTT.

The V and J genes are TRBV12-3 or TRBV12-4 and TRBJ2-7; TRBD2 matches 10 bases. This CDR3 is 14 amino acids long. Trimming at V came to 6 bases and at J to 3 bases, leaving 5 bases not matched to a gene. The DNA of the CDR3 is TGTGCCAGCAGCAAAAGCGGGGGGGGCTACGAGCAGTACTTC. It is translated as CASSKSGGGYEQYF.

This clonotype was found a few times. The chain is built from TRBV7-9 and TRBJ2-5, with a tentative D call TRBD1 (6 bases). CDR3 size: 15 residues. CDR1 is SEHNR and CDR2 is FQNEAQ in the germline V gene (reference sequence). V gave up 3 bases and J gave up 0 bases, with 11 bases separating them. The CDR3 DNA is TGTGCCAGCAGCTTGTCAGGGGCTGACCAAGAGACCCAGTACTTC. It codes for CASSLSGADQETQYF. The whole variable domain, filled in from reference TRBV7-9 and TRBJ2-5, reads DTGVSQNPRHKITKRGQNVTFRCDPISEHNRLYWYRQTLGQGPEFLTYFQNEAQLEKSRLLSDRFSAERPKGSFSTLEIQRTEQGDSAMYLCASSLSGADQETQYFGPGTRLLVL.

This clonotype was seen many times. This sequence joins TRBV3-1 and TRBJ1-2, with D unresolved. Looked up from germline, CDR1 is LGHDT and CDR2 is YNNKEL (reference sequence). Trimming took 2 bases from V and 4 from J, leaving 14 bases between them. The CDR3 has 15 residues. CDR3 DNA: TGTGCCAGCAGCCAATCCGTCCGGGCCACCTATGGCTACACCTTC. Protein product: CASSQSVRATYGYTF. The whole variable domain, filled in from reference TRBV3-1 and TRBJ1-2, reads DTAVSQTPKYLVTQMGNDKSIKCEQNLGHDTMYWYKQDSKKFLKIMFSYNNKELIINETVPNRFSPKSPDKAHLNLHINSLELGDSAVYFCASSQSVRATYGYTFGSGTRLTVV.

The gene calls are TRBV7-9 and TRBJ1-3; D is possibly TRBD1 (5 bases). The CDR3 sequence is 15 residues long. CDR1 SEHNR and CDR2 FQNEAQ come from the germline V gene (reference sequence). The germline V and J ends were trimmed by 3 bases and 0 bases, with 9 bases remaining between them. This chain's CDR3 is CASSLTEHSGNTIYF. The DNA of the CDR3 is TGTGCCAGCAGCTTGACAGAGCACTCTGGAAACACCATATATTTT.

The sample holds many counts of this clonotype. This chain connects TRBV3-1 to TRBJ1-4, with D perhaps matching TRBD1 (5 bases). The V end was cut by 0 bases, the J end by 1 base, with 12 bases between. Germline loops: CDR1 LGHDT, CDR2 YNNKEL (reference sequence). The CDR3 consists of 17 residues. CDR3 sequence: CASSQDFGAGTNEKLFF. CDR3 in DNA: TGTGCCAGCAGCCAAGATTTCGGGGCGGGAACTAATGAAAAACTGTTTTTT.

With respect to this clonotype: It may be a read error: a sequence one base away is much more abundant. V and J are TRBV15 and TRBJ1-1; D uncertain. The germline V gene has CDR1 LNHNV and CDR2 YYDKDF (reference sequence). The CDR3 length is 16 residues. CDR3 coding DNA: TGTGCCACCAGCAGAGATCGTGGCAGCCTGAACACTGGAGCTTTCTTT. This codes for CATSRDRGSLNTGAFF.

There are many counts of this clonotype. The gene calls are TRBV5-4 and TRBJ2-3, with D hard to call. Deletions cut 4 bases from V and 4 bases from J, with 10 bases between. Germline lookup yields CDR1 SGHNT and CDR2 YYREEE (reference sequence). The CDR3 loop spans 13 amino acids. CDR3 sequence (DNA): TGTGCCAGCAGCCTCACGGGCGCAGATACGCAGTATTTT. Its protein is CASSLTGADTQYF.

This clonotype has at least ten counts. This chain joins TRBV23-1 and TRBJ2-5; TRBD2 aligns across 7 bases. TRBV23-1 counts as an open reading frame of uncertain function. The CDR3 loop spans 13 amino acids. The junction had 9 bases not matched to a gene; V was cut back by 7 bases and J by 7 bases. The CDR3 spells CASKGEGRGTQYF. The CDR3 DNA is TGCGCCAGCAAGGGCGAGGGGAGGGGGACCCAGTACTTC.

This clonotype was recorded a few times. The V gene is TRBV15, the J gene TRBJ2-1, with D perhaps TRBD1 or TRBD2 (5 bases each). The CDR3 consists of 16 residues. V lost 2 bases, J lost 9 bases, and 20 bases lay in between. The germline gives CDR1 LNHNV, CDR2 YYDKDF (reference sequence). The CDR3 sequence is CATSRRTGTVNVEQFF. The CDR3 coding sequence is TGTGCCACCAGCAGAAGAACCGGGACGGTAAATGTTGAGCAGTTCTTC.

This chain connects TRBV2 to TRBJ1-5, with TRBD1 identical over 7 bases. The trim removed 5 bases at V and 4 bases at J, leaving 8 bases unmatched. The CDR3 contains 15 residues. Germline CDR1 SNHLY, CDR2 FYNNEI. The CDR3 DNA reads TGTGCCAGCAGTATAGAGGGGACAGAGAATCAGCCCCAGCATTTT. The encoded protein is CASSIEGTENQPQHF.

At least ten counts were recorded for this clonotype. The chain has TRBV12-3 or TRBV12-4 and TRBJ2-5; D possibly uses TRBD1 or TRBD2 (6 bases each). V lost 5 bases, J lost 2 bases, and 9 bases lay in between. CDR3 size: 13 residues. CDR3 DNA: TGTGCCAGCAGTCGGGGGCAGCAAGAGACCCAGTACTTC. Translating it yields CASSRGQQETQYF.

This clonotype was detected ten times or more. This chain joins TRBV20-1 and TRBJ1-2; 9 positions agree with TRBD1. The CDR3 is 14 residues long. Germline V gene data show CDR1 as DFQATT and CDR2 as SNEGSKA (reference sequence). Trimming cost V 0 bases and J 7 bases; bases outside gene matches: 6. The CDR3 sequence is CSARDPGQGTGYTF. CDR3 sequence (DNA): TGCAGTGCTAGAGATCCGGGACAGGGCACTGGCTACACCTTC.

This sequence joins TRBV7-9 and TRBJ2-5; either TRBD1 or TRBD2 may supply D (5 bases each). This CDR3 has 11 residues. The ends were cut back, 7 bases at V and 7 bases at J, with 10 bases in the middle. Per the germline V gene, CDR1 is SEHNR and CDR2 is FQNEAQ (reference sequence). CDR3 in DNA: TGTGCCAGCACCTTTGGGGGGACCCAGTACTTC. Amino acid sequence: CASTFGGTQYF.

In its sample, this clonotype was seen a few times. The chain employs TRBV12-3 or TRBV12-4 and TRBJ1-3; D is unclear. V was clipped by 4 bases and J by 4 bases, with 17 bases between them. This CDR3 has 16 residues. This CDR3 reads CASSWRGNLSGNTIYF. The CDR3 DNA sequence: TGTGCCAGCAGTTGGCGAGGGAATCTCTCAGGAAACACCATATATTTT.

This clonotype was seen a handful of times. The CDR3 region has the DNA TGTGCCAGCAGTTTACTCGGACAGGATAATCAAGAGACCCAGTACTTC. It codes for CASSLLGQDNQETQYF. The chain uses TRBV28 and TRBJ2-5; TRBD1 matches 7 bases. Germline CDR1 MDHEN, CDR2 SYDVKM. The CDR3 is 16 amino acids. The J segment lost 2 bases and the V segment lost 2 bases, leaving 8 bases of the junction unmatched.